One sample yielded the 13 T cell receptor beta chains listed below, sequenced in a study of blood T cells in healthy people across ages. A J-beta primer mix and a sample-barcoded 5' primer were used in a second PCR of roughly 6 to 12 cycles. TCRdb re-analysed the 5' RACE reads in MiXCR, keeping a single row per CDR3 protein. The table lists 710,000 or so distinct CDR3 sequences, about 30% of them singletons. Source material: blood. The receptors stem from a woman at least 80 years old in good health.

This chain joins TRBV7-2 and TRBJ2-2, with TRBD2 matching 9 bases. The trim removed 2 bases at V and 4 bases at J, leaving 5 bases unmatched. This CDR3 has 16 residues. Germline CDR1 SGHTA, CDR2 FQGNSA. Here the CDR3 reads CASSLLAGARTGELFF. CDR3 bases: TGTGCCAGCAGCTTATTAGCGGGGGCCCGCACCGGGGAGCTGTTTTTT.

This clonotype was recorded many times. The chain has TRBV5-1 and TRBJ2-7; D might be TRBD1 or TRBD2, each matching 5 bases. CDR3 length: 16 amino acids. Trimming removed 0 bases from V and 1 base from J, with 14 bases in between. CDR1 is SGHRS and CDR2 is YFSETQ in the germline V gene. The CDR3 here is CASSLGAVGASYEQYF. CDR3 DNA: TGCGCCAGCAGCTTGGGAGCTGTCGGGGCTTCCTACGAGCAGTACTTC.

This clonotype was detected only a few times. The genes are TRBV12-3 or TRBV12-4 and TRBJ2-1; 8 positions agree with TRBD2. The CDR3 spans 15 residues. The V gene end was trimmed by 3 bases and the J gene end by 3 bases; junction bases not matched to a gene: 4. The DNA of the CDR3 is TGTGCCAGCAGTTTTCGACTAGCGCACTACAATGAGCAGTTCTTC. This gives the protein CASSFRLAHYNEQFF.

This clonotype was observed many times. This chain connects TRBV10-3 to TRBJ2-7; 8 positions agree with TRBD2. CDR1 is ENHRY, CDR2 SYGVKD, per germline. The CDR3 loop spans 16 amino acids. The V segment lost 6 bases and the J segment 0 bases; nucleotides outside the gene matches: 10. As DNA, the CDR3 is TGTGCCATCAGAGTACAGAGCGGGGGCATCTCCTACGAGCAGTACTTC. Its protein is CAIRVQSGGISYEQYF.

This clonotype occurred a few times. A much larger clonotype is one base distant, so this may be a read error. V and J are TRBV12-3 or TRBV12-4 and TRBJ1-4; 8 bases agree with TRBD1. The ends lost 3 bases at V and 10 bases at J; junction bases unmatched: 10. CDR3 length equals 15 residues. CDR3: CASSLGQAIDGKLFF. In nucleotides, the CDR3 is TGTGCCAGCAGTTTGGGACAGGCGATAGATGGAAAACTGTTTTTT.

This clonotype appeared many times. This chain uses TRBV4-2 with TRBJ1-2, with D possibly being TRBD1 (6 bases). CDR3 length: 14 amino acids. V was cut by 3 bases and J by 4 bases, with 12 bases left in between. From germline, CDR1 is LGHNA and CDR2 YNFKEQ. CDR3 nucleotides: TGTGCCAGCAGCCACTTACAGGGAGGCTATGGCTACACCTTC. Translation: CASSHLQGGYGYTF.

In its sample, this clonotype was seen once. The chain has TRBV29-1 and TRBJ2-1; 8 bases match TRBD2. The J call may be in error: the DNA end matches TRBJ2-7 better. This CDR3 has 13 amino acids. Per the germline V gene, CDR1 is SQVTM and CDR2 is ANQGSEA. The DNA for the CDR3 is TGCAGCGTTGGAGTGGGGCGGGGGGTCGAGCAGTACTTC. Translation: CSVGVGRGVEQYF.

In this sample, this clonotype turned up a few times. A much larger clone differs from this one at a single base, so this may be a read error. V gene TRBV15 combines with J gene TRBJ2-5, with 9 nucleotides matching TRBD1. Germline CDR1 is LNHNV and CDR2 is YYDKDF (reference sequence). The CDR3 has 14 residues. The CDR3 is CATSRGTGQETLYF. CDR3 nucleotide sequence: TGTGCCACCAGCAGGGGGACAGGGCAAGAGACCCTGTACTTC.

The CDR3 region has the DNA TGTGCCAGCTCAGCGGGAAGAGTCCAAGAGACCCAGTACTTC. Translating gives CASSAGRVQETQYF. This sequence joins TRBV2 and TRBJ2-5; 7 nucleotides line up with TRBD2. CDR3 length: 14 amino acids. Germline assignment: CDR1 SNHLY and CDR2 FYNNEI. The V segment lost 8 bases and the J segment 1 base; nucleotides outside the gene matches: 7.

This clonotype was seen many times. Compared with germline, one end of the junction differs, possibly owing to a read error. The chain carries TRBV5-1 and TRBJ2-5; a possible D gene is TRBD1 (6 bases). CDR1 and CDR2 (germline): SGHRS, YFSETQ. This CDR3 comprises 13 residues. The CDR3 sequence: CASSLGQQETQYF. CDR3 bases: TGTGCCAGCAGCTTGGGACAACAAGAGACCCAGTACTTC.

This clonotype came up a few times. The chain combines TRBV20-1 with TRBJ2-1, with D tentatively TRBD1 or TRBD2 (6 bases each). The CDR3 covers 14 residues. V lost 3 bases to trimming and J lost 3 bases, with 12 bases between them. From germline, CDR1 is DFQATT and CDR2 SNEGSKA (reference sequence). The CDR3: CSASGGRDYNEQFF. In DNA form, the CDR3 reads TGCAGTGCTAGCGGGGGCCGCGACTACAATGAGCAGTTCTTC.

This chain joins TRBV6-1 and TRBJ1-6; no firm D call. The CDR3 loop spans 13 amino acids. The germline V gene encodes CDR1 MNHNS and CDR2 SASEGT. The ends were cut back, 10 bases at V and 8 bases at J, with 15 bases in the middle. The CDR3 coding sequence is TGTGCCACGACAATGGCTGAGGATTCACCCCTCCACTTT. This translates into CATTMAEDSPLHF.

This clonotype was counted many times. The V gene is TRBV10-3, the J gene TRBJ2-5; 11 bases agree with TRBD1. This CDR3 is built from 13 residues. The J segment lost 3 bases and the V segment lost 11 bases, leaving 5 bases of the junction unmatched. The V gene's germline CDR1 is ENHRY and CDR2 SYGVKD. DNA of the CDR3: TGTGCCGGAGGGACAGGGGGGAAAGAGACCCAGTACTTC. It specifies CAGGTGGKETQYF.